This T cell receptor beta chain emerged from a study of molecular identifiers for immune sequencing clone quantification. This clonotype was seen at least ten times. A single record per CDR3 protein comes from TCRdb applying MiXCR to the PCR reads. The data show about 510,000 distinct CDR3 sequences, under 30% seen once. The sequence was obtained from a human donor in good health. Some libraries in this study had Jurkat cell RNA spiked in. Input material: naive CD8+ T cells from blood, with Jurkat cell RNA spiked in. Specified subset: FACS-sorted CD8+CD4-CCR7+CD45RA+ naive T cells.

The CDR3 DNA reads TGTGCCAGCAGTTTAGGGAACGTCGAGCAGTACTTC. Translating gives CASSLGNVEQYF. The gene calls are TRBV12-3 or TRBV12-4 and TRBJ2-7; no clear D. Deletions cut 1 base from V and 6 bases from J, with 7 bases between. This CDR3 is built from 12 residues.